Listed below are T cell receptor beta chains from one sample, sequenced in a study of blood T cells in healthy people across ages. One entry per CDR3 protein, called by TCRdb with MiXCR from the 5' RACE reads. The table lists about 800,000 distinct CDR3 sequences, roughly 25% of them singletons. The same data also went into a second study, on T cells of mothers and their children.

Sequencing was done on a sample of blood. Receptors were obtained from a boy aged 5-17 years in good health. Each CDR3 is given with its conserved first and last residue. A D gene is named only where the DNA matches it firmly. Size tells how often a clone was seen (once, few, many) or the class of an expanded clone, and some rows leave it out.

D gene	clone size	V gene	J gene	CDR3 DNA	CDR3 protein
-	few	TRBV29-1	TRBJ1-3	TGCAGCGTCCGTACACAGGGCCGATCTGGAAACACCATATATTTT	CSVRTQGRSGNTIYF
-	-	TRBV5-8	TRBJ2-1	TGTGCCAGCAGCTTGGGGGGGAGGCGTGAGCAGTTCTTC	CASSLGGRREQFF
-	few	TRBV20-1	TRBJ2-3	TGCAGTGCTATGGATCAGCCCACAGATACGCAGTATTTT	CSAMDQPTDTQYF
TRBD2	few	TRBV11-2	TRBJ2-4	TGTGCCAGCAGCAAAGGAGGGAGGGAGGCCAAAAACATTCAGTACTTC	CASSKGGREAKNIQYF
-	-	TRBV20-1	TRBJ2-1	TGCAGTGCTAGAGAGATGGGCGGTAAGGGGAATGAGCAGTTCTTC	CSAREMGGKGNEQFF
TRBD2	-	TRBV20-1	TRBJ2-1	TGCAGTGCGCGCCCTAGCGGGAGGCCGGGGGAGCAGTTCTTC	CSARPSGRPGEQFF
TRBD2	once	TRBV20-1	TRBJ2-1	TGCAGTGCTCTCGGACTAGCGGGGCTGAGCTCCTACAATGAGCAGTTCTTC	CSALGLAGLSSYNEQFF
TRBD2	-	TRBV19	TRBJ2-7	TGTGCCAGTAGTAAGCTAGCGGGAGAACCCTACGAGCAATACTTC	CASSKLAGEPYEQYF
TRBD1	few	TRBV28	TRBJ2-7	TGTGCCAGCGCCCAGGGGGCGATCTACGAGCAGTACTTC	CASAQGAIYEQYF
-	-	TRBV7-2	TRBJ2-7	TGTGCCAGCAGCTTTACAGGGCTAAACGAGCAGTACTTC	CASSFTGLNEQYF
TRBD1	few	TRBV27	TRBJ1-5	TGTGCCAGCAGTTCCCGACAGGGAATAGCCGGACAGCCCCAGCATTTT	CASSSRQGIAGQPQHF
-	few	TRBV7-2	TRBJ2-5	TGTGCCAGCGATCGGGAGTTGGAGACCCAGTACTTC	CASDRELETQYF
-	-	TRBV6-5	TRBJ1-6	TGTGCCAGCAGTCCCTTACAGGAGAATCCACCCCTCCACTTT	CASSPLQENPPLHF
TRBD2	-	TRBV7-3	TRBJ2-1	TGTGCCAGCAGCTTAAGGGGACTAGCGACCAATGAGCAGTTCTTC	CASSLRGLATNEQFF
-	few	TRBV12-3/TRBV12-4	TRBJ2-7	TGTGCCAGCACCTCGGGGGTCGAGCAGTACTTC	CASTSGVEQYF
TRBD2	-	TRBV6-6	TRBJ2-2	TGTGCCTGCACACCACTAGGACTAGATGGCACCGGGGAGCTGTTTTTT	CACTPLGLDGTGELFF
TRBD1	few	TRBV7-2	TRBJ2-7	TGTGCCAGCAGCTGGTCCGGGACAGGGACCTACGAGCAGTACTTC	CASSWSGTGTYEQYF
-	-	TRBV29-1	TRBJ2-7	TGCAGCGCTCGTCGGGGGACCGGTGACGAGCAGTACTTC	CSARRGTGDEQYF
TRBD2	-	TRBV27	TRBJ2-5	TGTGCCAGCAGTTTCGGGACTATGGGCGAGACCCAGTACTTC	CASSFGTMGETQYF
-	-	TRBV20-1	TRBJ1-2	TGCAGTGCTAGAGCCCCCAAGGTGAAGGCCTATGGCTACACCTTC	CSARAPKVKAYGYTF
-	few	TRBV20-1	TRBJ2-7	TGCAGTGCTAGCGGGAACTCCTACGAGCAGTACTTC	CSASGNSYEQYF
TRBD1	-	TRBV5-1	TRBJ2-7	TGCGCCAGCAGCTTATGGACAGGAGAATACGAGCAGTACTTC	CASSLWTGEYEQYF
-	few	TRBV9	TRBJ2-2	TGTGCCAGCAGCGTCCGGAACACCGGGGAGCTGTTTTTT	CASSVRNTGELFF
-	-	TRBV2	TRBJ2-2	TGTGCCAGGTCACCTGGGACATCGAACACCGGGGAGCTGTTTTTT	CARSPGTSNTGELFF
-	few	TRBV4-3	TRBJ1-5	TGCGCCAGCAGCCAAGATCTCCGGTATAGCAATCAGCCCCAGCATTTT	CASSQDLRYSNQPQHF
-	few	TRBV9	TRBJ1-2	TGTGCCAGCAGCGAGCAGGGGCTTAGCTATGGCTACACCTTC	CASSEQGLSYGYTF
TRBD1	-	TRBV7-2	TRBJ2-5	TGTGCCAGCAGCCAACAGGGGGCTCAAGAGACCCAGTACTTC	CASSQQGAQETQYF
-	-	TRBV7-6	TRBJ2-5	TGTGCCATCGAAGTGGGGGAAAATCAAGAGACCCAGTACTTC	CAIEVGENQETQYF
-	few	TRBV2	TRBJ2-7	TGTGCCAGTCAACAGGGGAGGCCCTACGAGCAGTACTTC	CASQQGRPYEQYF
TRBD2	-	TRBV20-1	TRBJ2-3	TGCAGTGCTCCTCCGGCGGGAGCGGGGGGGCCTTTTGACACAGATACGCAGTATTTT	CSAPPAGAGGPFDTDTQYF
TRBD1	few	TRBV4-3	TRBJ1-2	TGCGCCAGCAGCCAAGTGGGGGCAGGGGGCAGGTATGGCTACACCTTC	CASSQVGAGGRYGYTF
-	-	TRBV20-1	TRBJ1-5	TGCAGTGCTAGAGAGGAACCCGGGGGGGCGGATCAGCCCCAGCATTTT	CSAREEPGGADQPQHF
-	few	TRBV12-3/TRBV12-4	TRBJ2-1	TGTGCCAGCAGTTTATGGCTAAATGAGCAGTTCTTC	CASSLWLNEQFF
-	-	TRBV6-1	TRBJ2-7	TGTGCCAGCAGCCGCTTACAGGGCCCCACCTCCTACGAGCAGTACTTC	CASSRLQGPTSYEQYF
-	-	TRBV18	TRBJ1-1	TGTGCCAGCTCACCAAGAACAGGGAGCTCCCACACTGAAGCTTTCTTT	CASSPRTGSSHTEAFF
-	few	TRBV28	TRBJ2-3	TGTGCCAGCAGCCCATTGATCCTTGCGGTTGTTGGCACAGATACGCGGTATTTT	CASSPLILAVVGTDTRYF
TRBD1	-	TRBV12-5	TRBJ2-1	TGTGCTAGTGGTTTGGTACTGGACAGGGGGCTCTCCGGGGAGCAGTTCTTC	CASGLVLDRGLSGEQFF
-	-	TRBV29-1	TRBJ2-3	TGCAGCGTACTCAGGGGCGGTCAAGCAGATACGCAGTATTTT	CSVLRGGQADTQYF
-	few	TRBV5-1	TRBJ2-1	TGCGCCAGCAGCCCCACATTCGGAGACACATACAATGAGCAGTTCTTC	CASSPTFGDTYNEQFF
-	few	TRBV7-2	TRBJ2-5	TGTGCCAGCAGCTTAGCGATAGGGGGAGAGACCCAGTACTTC	CASSLAIGGETQYF
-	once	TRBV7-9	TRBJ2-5	TGTGCCAGCAGCCCATCGAGGAGGGAGGAGACCCAGTACTTC	CASSPSRREETQYF
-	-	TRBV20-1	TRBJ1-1	TGCAGTGCTAGGTTAATGGGGCAGGTGAACACTGAAGCTTTCTTT	CSARLMGQVNTEAFF
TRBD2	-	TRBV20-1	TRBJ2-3	TGCAGTGCCGGACTAGCGGGGGTGGTCACAGATACGCAGTATTTT	CSAGLAGVVTDTQYF
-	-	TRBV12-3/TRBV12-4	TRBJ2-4	TGTGCCAGCAGTTTAGGGGGGAGTAAGGAAACCAAAAACATTCAGTACTTC	CASSLGGSKETKNIQYF
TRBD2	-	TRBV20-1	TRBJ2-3	TGCAGTGCCAGGCGGGGGGCCCCAGATACGCAGTATTTT	CSARRGAPDTQYF
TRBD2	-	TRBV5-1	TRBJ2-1	TGCGCCAGCAGTTATAGCGGGAGCGGGGAGCAGTTCTTC	CASSYSGSGEQFF
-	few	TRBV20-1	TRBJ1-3	TGCAGTGCTAGGAATTACGGGGACTCTGGAAACACCATATATTTT	CSARNYGDSGNTIYF
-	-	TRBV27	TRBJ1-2	TGTGCCAGCAGTCTAGCCCCGGGACAAAACTATGGCTACACCTTC	CASSLAPGQNYGYTF
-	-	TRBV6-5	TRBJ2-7	TGTGCCAGCAGCCGAGAAACTCGAACCTACGAGCAGTACTTC	CASSRETRTYEQYF
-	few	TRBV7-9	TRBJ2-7	TGTGCCAGCAGTCGGGACTCCCAGATTGGGGAGCAGTACTTC	CASSRDSQIGEQYF
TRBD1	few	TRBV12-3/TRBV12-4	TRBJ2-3	TGTGCCAGCAGTCCTGGACAGGGGGCGAGAGGCACAGATACGCAGTATTTT	CASSPGQGARGTDTQYF
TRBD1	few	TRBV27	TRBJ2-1	TGTGCCAGCGCCAGACAGGGTTACAATGAGCAGTTCTTC	CASARQGYNEQFF
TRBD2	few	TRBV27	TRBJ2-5	TGTGCCAGCAGTTTATCGTGGGAGGGAAAGACCCAGTACTTC	CASSLSWEGKTQYF
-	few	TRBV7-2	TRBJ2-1	TGTGCCAGCAGCCCAGAGGGAATTACTTACAATGAGCAGTTCTTC	CASSPEGITYNEQFF
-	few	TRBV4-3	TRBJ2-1	TGCGCCAGCAGCCAAGTATCAGGGCGAACGGAGTTCTTC	CASSQVSGRTEFF
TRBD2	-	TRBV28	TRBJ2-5	TGTGCCAGCAGTAAGCCTAGCGGGAGTTGGGAGACCCAGTACTTC	CASSKPSGSWETQYF
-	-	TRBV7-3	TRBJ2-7	TGTGCCAGCAGATCGACCGGCGTCTACGAGCAGTACTTC	CASRSTGVYEQYF
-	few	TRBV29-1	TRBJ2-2	TGCAGCGTGACCAGGGCTACCGGGGAGCTGTTTTTT	CSVTRATGELFF
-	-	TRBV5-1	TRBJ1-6	TGCGCCAGCAGCTTGGAGTTCGGAAATTCACCCCTCCACTTT	CASSLEFGNSPLHF